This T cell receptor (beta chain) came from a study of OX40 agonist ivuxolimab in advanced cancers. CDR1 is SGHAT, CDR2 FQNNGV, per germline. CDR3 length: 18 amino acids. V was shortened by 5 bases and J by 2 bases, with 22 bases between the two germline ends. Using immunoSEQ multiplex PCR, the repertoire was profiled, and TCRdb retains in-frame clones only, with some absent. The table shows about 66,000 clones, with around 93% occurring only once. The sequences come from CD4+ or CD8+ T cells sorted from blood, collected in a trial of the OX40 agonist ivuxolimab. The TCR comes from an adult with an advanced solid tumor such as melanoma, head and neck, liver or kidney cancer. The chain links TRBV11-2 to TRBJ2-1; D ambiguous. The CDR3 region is CASSTTIEEWGAYNEQFF. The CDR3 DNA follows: TGTGCCAGCAGCACGACGATCGAAGAGTGGGGTGCCTACAATGAGCAGTTCTTC. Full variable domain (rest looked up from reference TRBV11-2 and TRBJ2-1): EAGVAQSPRYKIIEKRQSVAFWCNPISGHATLYWYQQILGQGPKLLIQFQNNGVVDDSQLPKDRFSAERLKGVDSTLKIQPAKLEDSAVYLCASSTTIEEWGAYNEQFFGPGTRLTVL.